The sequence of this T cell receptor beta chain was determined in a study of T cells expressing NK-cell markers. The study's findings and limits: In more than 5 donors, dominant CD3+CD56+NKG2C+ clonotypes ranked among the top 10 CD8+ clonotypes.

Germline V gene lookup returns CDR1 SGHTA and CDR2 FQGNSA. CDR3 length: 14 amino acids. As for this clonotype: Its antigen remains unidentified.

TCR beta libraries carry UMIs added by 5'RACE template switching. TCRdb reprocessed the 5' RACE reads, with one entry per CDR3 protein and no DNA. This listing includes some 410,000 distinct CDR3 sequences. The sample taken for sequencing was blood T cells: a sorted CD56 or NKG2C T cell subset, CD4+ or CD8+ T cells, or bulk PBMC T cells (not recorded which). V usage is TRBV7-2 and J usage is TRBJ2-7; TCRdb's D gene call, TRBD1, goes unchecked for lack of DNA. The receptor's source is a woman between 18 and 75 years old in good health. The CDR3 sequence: CASSLVVSLGEQYF.